Listed here is a single T cell receptor (beta chain). Its antigen is not known. This record comes from a study of monozygotic twins with inflammatory bowel disease. Template-switch reactions added UMIs with a 6-nucleotide sample barcode. The authors ran two nested PCRs of around 15 and 9 cycles on TCRalpha and TCRbeta cDNA. TCRdb derives one entry per CDR3 protein from the 5' RACE reads, leaving out DNA. There are fewer than 550,000 distinct CDR3 sequences in the sample, with about 2.2% held by the top ten. This CDR3 is built from 14 residues. Germline V CDR1 and CDR2: LGHDT, YNNKEL (reference sequence). The study's findings and limits: Twin pairs that were concordant did not differ from discordant pairs in repertoire similarity, possibly from limited power.

The chain uses TRBV3-1 and TRBJ1-1; the D gene TCRdb calls, TRBD1, cannot be checked with no DNA. The origin of this receptor is a human donor with ulcerative colitis or Crohn's disease, or a healthy co-twin of an affected twin (not recorded which). Sequencing was performed on blood. The CDR3 is CASSQGGLVTEAFF.